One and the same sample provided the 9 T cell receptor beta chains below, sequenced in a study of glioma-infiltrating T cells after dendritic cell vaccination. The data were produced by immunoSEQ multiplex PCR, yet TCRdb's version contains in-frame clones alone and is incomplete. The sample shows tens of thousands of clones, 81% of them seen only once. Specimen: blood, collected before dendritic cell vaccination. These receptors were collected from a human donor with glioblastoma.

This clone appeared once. The CDR3 loop is CASSFQSTVENTEAFF. The CDR3, as DNA: TGTGCCAGCAGCTTTCAGAGTACAGTTGAGAACACTGAAGCTTTCTTT. The chain combines TRBV2 with TRBJ1-1; D not certain. The CDR3 length is 16 residues. Trimming cost V 6 bases and J 1 base, with 18 bases left between them. The germline V gene has CDR1 SNHLY and CDR2 FYNNEI.

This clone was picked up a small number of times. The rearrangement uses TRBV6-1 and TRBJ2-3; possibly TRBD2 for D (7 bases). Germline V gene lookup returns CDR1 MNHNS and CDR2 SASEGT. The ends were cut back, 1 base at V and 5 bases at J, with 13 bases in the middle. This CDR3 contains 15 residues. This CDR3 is CASSEGGGGLDTQYF. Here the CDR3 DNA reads TGTGCCAGCAGTGAAGGGGGGGGCGGTTTAGATACGCAGTATTTT.

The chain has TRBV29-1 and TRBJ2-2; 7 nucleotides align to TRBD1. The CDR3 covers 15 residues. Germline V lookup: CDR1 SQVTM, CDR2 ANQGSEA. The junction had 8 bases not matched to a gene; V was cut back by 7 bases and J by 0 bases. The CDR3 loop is CSAGTEITNTGELFF. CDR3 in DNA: TGCAGCGCTGGGACAGAAATTACGAACACCGGGGAGCTGTTTTTT.

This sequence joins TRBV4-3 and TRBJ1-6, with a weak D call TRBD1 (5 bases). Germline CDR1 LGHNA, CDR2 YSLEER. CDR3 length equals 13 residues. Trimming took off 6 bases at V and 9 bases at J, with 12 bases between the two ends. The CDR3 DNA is TGCGCCAGCAGTCCAGGGTTTAGTTCACCCCTCCACTTT. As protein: CASSPGFSSPLHF.

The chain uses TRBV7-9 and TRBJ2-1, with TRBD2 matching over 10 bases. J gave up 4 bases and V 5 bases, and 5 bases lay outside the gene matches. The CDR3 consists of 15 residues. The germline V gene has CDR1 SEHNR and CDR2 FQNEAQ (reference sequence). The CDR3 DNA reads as TGTGCCAGCAGCCCTCAGCGGGGGGGATACAATGAGCAGTTCTTC. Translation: CASSPQRGGYNEQFF.

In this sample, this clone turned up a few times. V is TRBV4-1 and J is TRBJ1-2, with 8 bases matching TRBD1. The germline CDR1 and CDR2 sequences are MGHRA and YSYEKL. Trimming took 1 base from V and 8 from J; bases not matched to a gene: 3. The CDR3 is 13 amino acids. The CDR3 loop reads CASSQGTGHGYTF. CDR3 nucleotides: TGCGCCAGCAGCCAAGGGACAGGGCACGGCTACACCTTC.

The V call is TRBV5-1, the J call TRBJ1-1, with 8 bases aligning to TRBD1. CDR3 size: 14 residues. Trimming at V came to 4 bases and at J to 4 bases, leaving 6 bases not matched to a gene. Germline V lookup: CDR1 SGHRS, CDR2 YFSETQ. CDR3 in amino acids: CASSVTGGVTEAFF. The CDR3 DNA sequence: TGCGCCAGCAGCGTAACAGGGGGGGTCACTGAAGCTTTCTTT.

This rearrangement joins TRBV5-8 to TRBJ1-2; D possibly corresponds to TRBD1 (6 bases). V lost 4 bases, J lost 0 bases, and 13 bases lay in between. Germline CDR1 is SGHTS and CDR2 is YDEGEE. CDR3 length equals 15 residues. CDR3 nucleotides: TGTGCCAGCAGCAGAAACAGGGTATCTAACTATGGCTACACCTTC. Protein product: CASSRNRVSNYGYTF.

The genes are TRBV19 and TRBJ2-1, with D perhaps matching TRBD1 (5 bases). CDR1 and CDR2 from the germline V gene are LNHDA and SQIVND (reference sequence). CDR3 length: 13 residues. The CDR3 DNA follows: TGTGCAACCGCAAAAGGACACTTAAATGAGCAGTTCTTC. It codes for CATAKGHLNEQFF.